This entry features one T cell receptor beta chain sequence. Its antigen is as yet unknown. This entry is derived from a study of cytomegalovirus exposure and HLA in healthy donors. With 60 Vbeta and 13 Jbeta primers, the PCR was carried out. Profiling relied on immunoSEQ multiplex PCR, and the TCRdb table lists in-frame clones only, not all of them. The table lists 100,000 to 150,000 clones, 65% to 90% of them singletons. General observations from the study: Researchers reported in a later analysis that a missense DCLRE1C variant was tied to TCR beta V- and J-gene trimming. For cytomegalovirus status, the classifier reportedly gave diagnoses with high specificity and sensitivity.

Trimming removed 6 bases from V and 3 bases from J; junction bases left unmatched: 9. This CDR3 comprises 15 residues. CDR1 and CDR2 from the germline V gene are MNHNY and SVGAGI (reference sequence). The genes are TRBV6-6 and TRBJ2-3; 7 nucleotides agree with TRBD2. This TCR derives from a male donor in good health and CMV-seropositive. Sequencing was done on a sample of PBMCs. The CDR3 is CASRLGLGGTDTQYF. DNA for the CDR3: TGTGCCAGCAGACTCGGACTAGGAGGGACAGATACGCAGTATTTT.